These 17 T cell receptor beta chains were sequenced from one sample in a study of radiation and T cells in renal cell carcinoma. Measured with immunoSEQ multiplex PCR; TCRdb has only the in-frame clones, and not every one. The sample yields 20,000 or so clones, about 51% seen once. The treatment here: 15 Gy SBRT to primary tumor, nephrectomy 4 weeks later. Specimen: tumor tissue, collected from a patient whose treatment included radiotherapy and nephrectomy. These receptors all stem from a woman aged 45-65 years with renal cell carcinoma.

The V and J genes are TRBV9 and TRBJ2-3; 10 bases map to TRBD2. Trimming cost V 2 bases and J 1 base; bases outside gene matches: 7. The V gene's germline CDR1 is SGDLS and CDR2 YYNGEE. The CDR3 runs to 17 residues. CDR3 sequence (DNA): TGTGCCAGCAGCGTCGAAGCGGGGGGGCCCGGCACAGATACGCAGTATTTT. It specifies CASSVEAGGPGTDTQYF.

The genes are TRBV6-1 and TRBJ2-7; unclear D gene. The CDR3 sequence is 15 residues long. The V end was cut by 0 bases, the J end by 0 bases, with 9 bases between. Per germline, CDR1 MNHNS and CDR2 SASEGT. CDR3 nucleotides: TGTGCCAGCAGTGAAGCTGTCCTTATCTCCTACGAGCAGTACTTC. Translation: CASSEAVLISYEQYF.

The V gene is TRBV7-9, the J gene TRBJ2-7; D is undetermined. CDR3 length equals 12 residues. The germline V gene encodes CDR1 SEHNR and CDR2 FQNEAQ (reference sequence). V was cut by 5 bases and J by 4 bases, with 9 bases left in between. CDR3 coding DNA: TGTGCCAGCAGCCAGATGGGATACGAGCAGTACTTC. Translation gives CASSQMGYEQYF.

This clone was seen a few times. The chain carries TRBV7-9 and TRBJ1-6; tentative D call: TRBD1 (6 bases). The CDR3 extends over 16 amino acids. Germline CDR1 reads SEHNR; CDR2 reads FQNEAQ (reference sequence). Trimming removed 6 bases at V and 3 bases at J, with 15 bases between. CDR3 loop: CASSQGSGFYNSPLHF. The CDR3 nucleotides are TGTGCCAGCAGTCAGGGGTCGGGTTTCTATAATTCACCCCTCCACTTT.

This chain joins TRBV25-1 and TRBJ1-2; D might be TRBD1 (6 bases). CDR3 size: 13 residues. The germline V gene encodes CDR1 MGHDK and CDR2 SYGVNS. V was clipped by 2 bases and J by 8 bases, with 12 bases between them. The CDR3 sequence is CASSEGQGWGYTF. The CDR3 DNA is TGTGCCAGCAGTGAAGGGCAGGGGTGGGGCTACACCTTC.

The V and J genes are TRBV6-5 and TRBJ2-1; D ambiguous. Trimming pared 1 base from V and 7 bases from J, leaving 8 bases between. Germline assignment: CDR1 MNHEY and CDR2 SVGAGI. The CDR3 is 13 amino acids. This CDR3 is CASSYLSTNEQFF. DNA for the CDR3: TGTGCCAGCAGTTACTTAAGCACTAATGAGCAGTTCTTC.

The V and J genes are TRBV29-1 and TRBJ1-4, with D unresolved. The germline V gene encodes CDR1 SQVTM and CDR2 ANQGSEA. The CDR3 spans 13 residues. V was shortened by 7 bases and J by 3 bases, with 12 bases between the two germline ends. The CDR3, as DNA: TGCAGCGCCACCGGTCGGCCTAATGAAAAACTGTTTTTT. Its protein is CSATGRPNEKLFF.

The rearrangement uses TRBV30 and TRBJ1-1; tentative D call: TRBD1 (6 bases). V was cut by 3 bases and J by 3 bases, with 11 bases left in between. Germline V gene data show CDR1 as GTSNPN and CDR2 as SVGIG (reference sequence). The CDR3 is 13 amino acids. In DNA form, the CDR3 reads TGTGCCTGGAGGCGACAGGCTGACACTGAAGCTTTCTTT. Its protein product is CAWRRQADTEAFF.

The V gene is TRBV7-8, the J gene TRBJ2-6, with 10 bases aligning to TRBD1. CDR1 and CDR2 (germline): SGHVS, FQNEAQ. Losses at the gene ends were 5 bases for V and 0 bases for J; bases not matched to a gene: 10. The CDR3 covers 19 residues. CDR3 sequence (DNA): TGTGCCAGCAGCCCTCTGGCTGGGACAGGGGTCTCTGGGGCCAACGTCCTGACTTTC. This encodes CASSPLAGTGVSGANVLTF.

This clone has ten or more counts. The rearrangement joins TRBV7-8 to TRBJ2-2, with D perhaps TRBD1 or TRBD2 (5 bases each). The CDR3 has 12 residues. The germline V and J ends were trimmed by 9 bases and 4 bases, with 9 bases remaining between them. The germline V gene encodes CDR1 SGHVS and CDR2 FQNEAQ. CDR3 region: CASLRGTGELFF. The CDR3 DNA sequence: TGTGCCAGTCTGAGGGGCACCGGGGAGCTGTTTTTT.

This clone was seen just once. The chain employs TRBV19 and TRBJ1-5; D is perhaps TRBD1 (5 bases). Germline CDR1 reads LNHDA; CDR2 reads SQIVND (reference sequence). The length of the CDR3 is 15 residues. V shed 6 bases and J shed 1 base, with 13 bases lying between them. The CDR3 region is CASSYTGGSNQPQHF. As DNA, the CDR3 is TGTGCCAGTAGCTACACAGGTGGGAGCAATCAGCCCCAGCATTTT.

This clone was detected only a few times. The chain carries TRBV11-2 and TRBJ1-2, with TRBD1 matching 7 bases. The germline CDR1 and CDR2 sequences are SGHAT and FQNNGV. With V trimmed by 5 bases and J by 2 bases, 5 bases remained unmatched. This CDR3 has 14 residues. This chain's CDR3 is CASSEDRLNYGYTF. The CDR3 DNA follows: TGTGCCAGCAGCGAGGACAGGCTGAACTATGGCTACACCTTC.

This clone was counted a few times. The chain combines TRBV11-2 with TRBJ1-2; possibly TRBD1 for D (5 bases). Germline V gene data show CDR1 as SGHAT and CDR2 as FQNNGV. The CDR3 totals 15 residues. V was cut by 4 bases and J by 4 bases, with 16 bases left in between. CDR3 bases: TGTGCCAGCAGCTCCATCGGGGATAGGGGCTATGGCTACACCTTC. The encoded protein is CASSSIGDRGYGYTF. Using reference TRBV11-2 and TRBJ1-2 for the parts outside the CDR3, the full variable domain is EAGVAQSPRYKIIEKRQSVAFWCNPISGHATLYWYQQILGQGPKLLIQFQNNGVVDDSQLPKDRFSAERLKGVDSTLKIQPAKLEDSAVYLCASSSIGDRGYGYTFGSGTRLTVV.

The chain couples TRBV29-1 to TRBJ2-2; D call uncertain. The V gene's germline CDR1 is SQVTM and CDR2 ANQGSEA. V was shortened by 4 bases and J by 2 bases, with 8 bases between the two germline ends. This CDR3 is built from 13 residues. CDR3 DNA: TGCAGCGTTGGGGCGGATAACACCGGGGAGCTGTTTTTT. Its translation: CSVGADNTGELFF.

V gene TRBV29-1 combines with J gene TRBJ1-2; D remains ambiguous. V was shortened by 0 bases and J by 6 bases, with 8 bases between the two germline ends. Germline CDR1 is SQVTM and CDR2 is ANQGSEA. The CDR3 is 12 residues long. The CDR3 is CSVEDLGDGYTF. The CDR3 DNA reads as TGCAGCGTTGAAGATCTTGGGGATGGCTACACCTTC.

The CDR3 reads CASSVGWGDDYGYTF. The CDR3 bases are TGTGCCAGCAGCGTAGGGTGGGGAGATGACTATGGCTACACCTTC. The V gene is TRBV9, the J gene TRBJ1-2; D is unclear. This CDR3 contains 15 residues. Germline CDR1 reads SGDLS; CDR2 reads YYNGEE. Trimming left V 0 bases short and J 3 bases short, with 12 bases between.

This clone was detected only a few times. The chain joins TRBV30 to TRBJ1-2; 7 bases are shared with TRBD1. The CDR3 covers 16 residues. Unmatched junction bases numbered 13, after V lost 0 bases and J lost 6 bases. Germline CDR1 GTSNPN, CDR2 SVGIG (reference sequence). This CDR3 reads CAWSVNTPTGIDGYTF. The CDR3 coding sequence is TGTGCCTGGAGTGTGAACACTCCGACAGGGATCGATGGCTACACCTTC.